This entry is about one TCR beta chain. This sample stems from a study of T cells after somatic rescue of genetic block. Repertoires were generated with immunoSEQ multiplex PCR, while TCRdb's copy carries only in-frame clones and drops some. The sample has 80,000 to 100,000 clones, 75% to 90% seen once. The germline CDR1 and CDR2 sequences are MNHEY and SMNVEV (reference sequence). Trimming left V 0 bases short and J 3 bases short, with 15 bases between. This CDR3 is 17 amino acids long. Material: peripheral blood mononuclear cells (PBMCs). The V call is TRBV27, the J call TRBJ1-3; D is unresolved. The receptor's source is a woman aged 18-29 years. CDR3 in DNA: TGTGCCAGCAGTTTATCGACCCCCGGATTGGGTGGAAACACCATATATTTT. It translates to CASSLSTPGLGGNTIYF.